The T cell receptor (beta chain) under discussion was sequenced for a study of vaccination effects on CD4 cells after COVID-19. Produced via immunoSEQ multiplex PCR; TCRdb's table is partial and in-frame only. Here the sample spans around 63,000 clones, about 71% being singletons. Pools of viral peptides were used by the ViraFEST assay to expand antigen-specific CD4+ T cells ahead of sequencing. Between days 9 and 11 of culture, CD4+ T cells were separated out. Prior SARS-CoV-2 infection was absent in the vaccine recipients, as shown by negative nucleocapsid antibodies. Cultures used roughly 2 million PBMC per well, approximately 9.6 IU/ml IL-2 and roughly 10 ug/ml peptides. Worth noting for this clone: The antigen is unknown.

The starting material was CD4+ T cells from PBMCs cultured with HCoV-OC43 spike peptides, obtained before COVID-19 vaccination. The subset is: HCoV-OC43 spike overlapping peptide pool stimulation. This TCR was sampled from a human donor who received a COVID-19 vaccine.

The CDR3 DNA reads as TGTGCCAGTAGTAAGCGGGTCGGGGATGGCTACACCTTC. Amino acids: CASSKRVGDGYTF. The chain has TRBV19 and TRBJ1-2; no clear D gene. Germline V gene lookup returns CDR1 LNHDA and CDR2 SQIVND (reference sequence). This CDR3 is 13 amino acids long. The germline V and J ends were trimmed by 4 bases and 6 bases, with 12 bases remaining between them. The full variable domain, its missing parts supplied by reference TRBV19 and TRBJ1-2, is DGGITQSPKYLFRKEGQNVTLSCEQNLNHDAMYWYRQDPGQGLRLIYYSQIVNDFQKGDIAEGYSVSREKKESFPLTVTSAQKNPTAFYLCASSKRVGDGYTFGSGTRLTVV.